Presented here are 28 T cell receptor beta chains from one specimen sequenced in a study of blood T cells in healthy people across ages. Alongside a J-beta primer mix, a sample-barcoded 5' primer served in a second PCR lasting 7 to 11 cycles. TCRdb reprocessed the 5' RACE reads with MiXCR, giving one entry per CDR3 protein. Found here are around 1,000,000 distinct CDR3 sequences, about 23% of them singletons; the top ten hold approximately 0.75%. These data were likewise used in another study, on T cells of mothers and their children.

Sequenced: blood. The receptors stem from a girl aged 2 to 9 in good health.

The V and J genes are TRBV11-2 and TRBJ2-5; 7 nucleotides align to TRBD2. With V trimmed by 5 bases and J by 4 bases, 13 bases remained unmatched. The CDR3 has 16 amino acids. Per the germline V gene, CDR1 is SGHAT and CDR2 is FQNNGV. CDR3 in amino acids: CASSGGAGTWGETQYF. CDR3 nucleotides: TGTGCCAGCAGCGGCGGAGCGGGAACCTGGGGAGAGACCCAGTACTTC.

V and J are TRBV29-1 and TRBJ1-1; D is perhaps TRBD1 (5 bases). Trimming left V 7 bases short and J 6 bases short, with 24 bases between. The germline V gene encodes CDR1 SQVTM and CDR2 ANQGSEA. The CDR3 is 15 residues long. CDR3: CSGGGLEGGPAEAFF. The CDR3 DNA is TGCAGCGGGGGGGGTTTGGAGGGAGGCCCTGCTGAAGCTTTCTTT.

CDR3 nucleotide sequence: TGCAGCGGCGGACTGATGAACACTGAAGCTTTCTTT. It is translated as CSGGLMNTEAFF. The chain is built from TRBV29-1 and TRBJ1-1; D gene ambiguous. The CDR3 runs 12 residues. Trimming left V 7 bases short and J 0 bases short, with 9 bases between. Germline assignment: CDR1 SQVTM and CDR2 ANQGSEA.

On this clonotype itself: One end of the junction does not line up with germline, which may come from a read error. V and J are TRBV27 and TRBJ2-5; TRBD1 aligns across 11 bases. The assigned J gene may be wrong: the sequence end matches TRBJ2-7 better. The CDR3 is 16 amino acids. Germline assignment: CDR1 MNHEY and CDR2 SMNVEV (reference sequence). Written as DNA, the CDR3 is TGTGCCAGCAGTCTATCCCCCTCGGGACAGGGGGACGAGCAGTACTTC. Its translation is CASSLSPSGQGDEQYF.

The V and J genes are TRBV29-1 and TRBJ2-4, with 8 bases that match TRBD1. Germline V gene data show CDR1 as SQVTM and CDR2 as ANQGSEA. J was trimmed by 4 bases and V by 6 bases; bases with no gene match: 8. This CDR3 region has 14 residues. CDR3 nucleotide sequence: TGCAGCGTCCGGCAGGGGGCTTCTAAAAACATTCAGTACTTC. It yields the protein CSVRQGASKNIQYF.

To note about this clonotype: The junction shows a germline mismatch at one end, possibly a read error. The chain is built from TRBV29-1 and TRBJ2-7; D is unclear. There are 12 residues in the CDR3. Germline V CDR1 and CDR2: SQVTM, ANQGSEA. The CDR3: CSVESQWYEQYF. CDR3 coding DNA: TGCAGCGTTGAGTCCCAGTGGTACGAACAGTACTTC.

This rearrangement joins TRBV20-1 to TRBJ2-3; D gene ambiguous. Germline lookup yields CDR1 DFQATT and CDR2 SNEGSKA (reference sequence). This CDR3 region has 15 residues. V lost 6 bases to trimming and J lost 0 bases, with 16 bases between them. CDR3 amino acids: CSAPTTPTSTDTQYF. DNA for the CDR3: TGCAGTGCGCCCACTACGCCGACTAGCACAGATACGCAGTATTTT.

In its sample, this clonotype was seen once. The CDR3 region is CASKSKGSEQYF. CDR3 bases: TGTGCCAGCAAGTCCAAAGGGTCGGAGCAGTACTTC. The gene calls are TRBV6-5 and TRBJ2-7, with D unresolved. Trimming took 7 bases from V and 7 from J, leaving 14 bases between them. Germline-derived CDR1 and CDR2 are MNHEY and SVGAGI. This CDR3 is 12 amino acids long.

The chain couples TRBV27 to TRBJ1-4; D is unclear. Trimming removed 5 bases from V and 3 bases from J, with 16 bases in between. In germline, CDR1 is MNHEY, CDR2 SMNVEV (reference sequence). This CDR3 contains 16 residues. The CDR3 nucleotides are TGTGCCAGCAGTCCCATCTCCACAGCCCCTAATGAAAAACTGTTTTTT. Translation gives CASSPISTAPNEKLFF.

This chain links TRBV11-2 with TRBJ2-6, with 9 bases lining up with TRBD1. The CDR3 runs to 17 residues. After removal of 4 bases from V and 11 bases from J, the junction contained 15 bases not matched to a gene. Germline CDR1 and CDR2: SGHAT and FQNNGV. The CDR3 nucleotides read TGTGCCAGCAGCTCCCTATTAAATTCGGGACAGGGCGACGTCCTGACTTTC. This codes for CASSSLLNSGQGDVLTF.

This clonotype was recorded a few times. This chain connects TRBV24-1 to TRBJ2-5; TRBD2 agrees at 12 bases. Germline V gene sequence: CDR1 KGHDR, CDR2 SFDVKD. V shed 3 bases, J shed 5 bases, and the junction held 15 bases outside the gene matches. This CDR3 is built from 19 residues. The CDR3 DNA is TGTGCCACCAGTGATCCAACGTGGACTAGCGGGATGAGTTGGGAGACCCAGTACTTC. It codes for CATSDPTWTSGMSWETQYF.

This clonotype has a handful of counts. The chain links TRBV11-3 to TRBJ1-4; D not resolved. The CDR3 spans 14 residues. The germline V and J ends were trimmed by 1 base and 5 bases, with 8 bases remaining between them. CDR1 and CDR2 (germline): SGHNT, YENEEA. The CDR3 sequence: CASSLGLQNEKLFF. The DNA of the CDR3 is TGTGCCAGCAGCTTAGGACTGCAGAATGAAAAACTGTTTTTT.

A remark on this clonotype: At one end, the junction sequence differs from germline, possibly due to a read error. The chain's CDR3 is CAPRTAFCYEQYF. The CDR3 region has the DNA TGTGCCCCCAGGACAGCCTTCTGCTACGAGCAGTACTTC. The chain couples TRBV24-1 to TRBJ2-7; D may be TRBD1 (6 bases). The germline gives CDR1 KGHDR, CDR2 SFDVKD. The CDR3 is made up of 13 amino acids.

The rearrangement links TRBV10-1 to TRBJ1-5, with D tentatively TRBD1 (5 bases). This CDR3 is 16 amino acids long. Between the trimmed V and J ends, which lost 6 bases and 1 base, there was a span of 16 bases. Germline assignment: CDR1 WNHNN and CDR2 SYGVQD (reference sequence). CDR3 amino acids: CASSLGPHGSNQPQHF. The DNA for the CDR3 is TGCGCCAGCAGCTTGGGACCTCACGGGAGCAATCAGCCCCAGCATTTT.

This clonotype has a handful of counts. The rearrangement uses TRBV2 and TRBJ2-7; D unclear. V was shortened by 0 bases and J by 4 bases, with 16 bases between the two germline ends. This CDR3 spans 16 amino acids. CDR1 is SNHLY and CDR2 is FYNNEI in the germline V gene. CDR3 loop: CASSEAVQSKDYEQYF. CDR3 nucleotides: TGTGCCAGCAGTGAAGCGGTACAGTCCAAGGATTACGAGCAGTACTTC.

CDR3 sequence (DNA): TGTGCCAGCAGTGCGTATGGCGGGGCGAACACTGAAGCTTTCTTT. Its protein is CASSAYGGANTEAFF. J is TRBJ1-1 and V is TRBV6-2 or TRBV6-3; tentatively, D is TRBD1 (5 bases). Germline V gene sequence: CDR1 MNHEY, CDR2 SVGEGT. Trimming removed 5 bases at V and 1 base at J, with 14 bases between. This CDR3 contains 15 residues.

The J gene is TRBJ2-1, the V gene TRBV7-2; tentative D call: TRBD1 (5 bases). The CDR3 is 12 amino acids. The germline CDR1 and CDR2 sequences are SGHTA and FQGNSA. V was pared by 2 bases and J by 15 bases, with 14 bases between. The CDR3 region is CASSLQGITPFF. The CDR3 nucleotides read TGTGCCAGCAGCTTACAGGGTATAACACCGTTCTTC.

The genes are TRBV12-3 or TRBV12-4 and TRBJ2-1, with D perhaps TRBD1 (5 bases). V lost 5 bases and J lost 5, with 19 bases in between. The CDR3 spans 16 residues. CDR3 residues: CASSKLGWGPHNEQFF. The CDR3 region has the DNA TGTGCCAGCAGTAAACTTGGGTGGGGCCCACACAATGAGCAGTTCTTC.

The chain combines TRBV12-5 with TRBJ2-1; D unclear. With 11 bases removed from V and 3 bases from J, the gap between germline ends came to 14 bases. This CDR3 is built from 13 residues. The germline gives CDR1 LGHNT, CDR2 FRNRAP. In DNA form, the CDR3 reads TGTGCTGGACGGCTGAAGATCTACAATGAGCAGTTCTTC. This codes for CAGRLKIYNEQFF.

In its sample, this clonotype was seen a few times. V usage is TRBV12-3 or TRBV12-4 and J usage is TRBJ2-7; a weak D match, TRBD2 (7 bases). V lost 5 bases, J lost 0 bases, and 14 bases lay in between. The CDR3 length is 15 residues. The CDR3 is CASSEGGPISYEQYF. In DNA form, the CDR3 reads TGTGCCAGCAGTGAGGGGGGGCCTATCTCCTACGAGCAGTACTTC.

This chain links TRBV5-1 with TRBJ1-1, with D possibly TRBD1 on 5 matching bases. In germline, CDR1 is SGHRS, CDR2 YFSETQ. The germline V and J ends were trimmed by 4 bases and 2 bases, with 9 bases remaining between them. The CDR3 loop spans 13 amino acids. The CDR3 region is CASSLDSNTEAFF. Here the CDR3 DNA reads TGCGCCAGCAGCCTAGACAGCAACACTGAAGCTTTCTTT.

The V call is TRBV7-2, the J call TRBJ2-7; the D gene is possibly TRBD2 (6 bases). The J call may be in error: the DNA end matches TRBJ2-1 better. The CDR3 has 14 amino acids. The germline gives CDR1 SGHTA, CDR2 FQGNSA. In DNA, the CDR3 is TGTGCCAGCAGCCCGCGGGGTTTTTACAATGAGCAGTTCTTC. Translation gives CASSPRGFYNEQFF.

The V gene is TRBV7-2, the J gene TRBJ2-1; 8 positions agree with TRBD2. Germline V lookup: CDR1 SGHTA, CDR2 FQGNSA. Trimming took 5 bases from V and 5 from J; bases not matched to a gene: 11. The CDR3 has 16 amino acids. This CDR3 is CASSLQTSALHNEQFF. CDR3 bases: TGTGCCAGCAGCCTACAGACTAGCGCTCTTCACAATGAGCAGTTCTTC.

This rearrangement joins TRBV28 to TRBJ1-2, with a tentative D call TRBD1 (5 bases). This CDR3 has 13 residues. The ends were cut back, 8 bases at V and 4 bases at J, with 14 bases in the middle. Germline lookup yields CDR1 MDHEN and CDR2 SYDVKM. CDR3 amino acids: CASDSTGFYGYTF. CDR3 nucleotides: TGTGCCAGCGATTCCACAGGATTCTATGGCTACACCTTC.

This clonotype came up a few times. The chain joins TRBV29-1 to TRBJ2-7, with 8 bases matching TRBD1. CDR1 is SQVTM and CDR2 is ANQGSEA in the germline V gene. Trimming cost V 2 bases and J 4 bases; bases outside gene matches: 4. This CDR3 contains 13 residues. The CDR3 protein is CSVERQGAYEQYF. CDR3 in DNA: TGCAGCGTTGAAAGGCAGGGGGCTTACGAGCAGTACTTC.

In its sample, this clonotype was seen a few times. V usage is TRBV6-1 and J usage is TRBJ2-7; D could derive from TRBD1 or TRBD2 (6 bases each). V lost 1 base and J lost 3, with 25 bases in between. CDR3 length equals 19 residues. The germline V gene has CDR1 MNHNS and CDR2 SASEGT. The DNA of the CDR3 is TGTGCCAGCAGTGAAGTCCTTTTAGGGTACGAAAGGGGGGACTACGAGCAGTACTTC. Translating gives CASSEVLLGYERGDYEQYF.

The rearrangement links TRBV20-1 to TRBJ1-5; possibly TRBD1 for D (5 bases). V shed 5 bases and J shed 4 bases, with 9 bases lying between them. Germline V gene data show CDR1 as DFQATT and CDR2 as SNEGSKA (reference sequence). The CDR3 length is 12 residues. The CDR3 DNA reads TGCAGTGCTGTTCAGGGAAATCAGCCCCAGCATTTT. It translates to CSAVQGNQPQHF.

The rearrangement links TRBV20-1 to TRBJ2-1; 7 bases fit TRBD2. Germline V CDR1 and CDR2: DFQATT, SNEGSKA (reference sequence). The length of the CDR3 is 16 residues. V lost 0 bases and J lost 4; bases outside the gene matches: 9. CDR3 nucleotides: TGCAGTGCTAGAGATCTGGCAAGCGGGGCTTACAATGAGCAGTTCTTC. This translates into CSARDLASGAYNEQFF.